This T cell receptor (beta chain) was recorded in a study of control samples from healthy donors and cancer patients. Profiling relied on immunoSEQ multiplex PCR, and the TCRdb table lists in-frame clones only, not all of them. The sample comprises about 94,000 clones, 86% of which are singletons, and over 0.95% rests with the top ten. Germline CDR1 reads MNHEY; CDR2 reads SMNVEV (reference sequence). With 5 bases removed from V and 0 bases from J, the gap between germline ends came to 14 bases. The CDR3 covers 15 residues. The chain links TRBV27 to TRBJ2-7; D is uncertain. Material for sequencing was blood. The sequence came from a woman aged 50 to 60 in good health. CDR3 coding DNA: TGTGCCAGCAGTCGCCGCCCGACGGACTCCTACGAGCAGTACTTC. This encodes CASSRRPTDSYEQYF.